One and the same sample provided the 8 T cell receptor beta chains below, sequenced in a study of T cell responses to AZD1222 COVID-19 vaccine. Using immunoSEQ multiplex PCR, the repertoire was profiled, and TCRdb retains in-frame clones only, with some absent. The sample lists under 95,000 clones; 85% to 90% were seen once. Specimen: peripheral blood, collected 28 days after the second AZD1222 dose. These receptors all stem from an adult who received the AZD1222 COVID-19 vaccine.

This chain connects TRBV7-2 to TRBJ1-5, with D maybe TRBD1 (6 bases). Per the germline V gene, CDR1 is SGHTA and CDR2 is FQGNSA. V was cut by 7 bases and J by 4 bases, with 17 bases left in between. The CDR3 is 15 amino acids. CDR3 in amino acids: CASTLTGNLNQPQHF. DNA of the CDR3: TGTGCCAGCACCCTAACAGGGAATTTGAATCAGCCCCAGCATTTT.

The chain links TRBV7-3 to TRBJ2-1; D is undetermined. This CDR3 has 15 amino acids. Trimming cost V 2 bases and J 0 bases, with 8 bases left between them. Germline V gene data show CDR1 as SGHTA and CDR2 as FQGTGA. CDR3 protein: CASSLGQASYNEQFF. CDR3 in DNA: TGTGCCAGCAGCTTAGGGCAGGCCTCCTACAATGAGCAGTTCTTC.

The chain carries TRBV4-2 and TRBJ1-5; D gene ambiguous. Per the germline V gene, CDR1 is LGHNA and CDR2 is YNFKEQ. This CDR3 comprises 13 residues. Trimming shortened V by 1 base and J by 7 bases, and 8 bases separated the two germline ends. The CDR3 reads CASSQVVEQPQHF. As DNA, the CDR3 is TGTGCCAGCAGCCAAGTGGTAGAACAGCCCCAGCATTTT.

The V call is TRBV15, the J call TRBJ1-1, with D unresolved. The CDR3 contains 13 residues. CDR1 and CDR2 from the germline V gene are LNHNV and YYDKDF (reference sequence). V lost 1 base, J lost 5 bases, and 8 bases lay in between. Here the CDR3 reads CATSRGLGTEAFF. CDR3 in DNA: TGTGCCACCAGCAGAGGCTTGGGAACTGAAGCTTTCTTT.

The V gene is TRBV18, the J gene TRBJ2-2, with TRBD1 identical over 8 bases. This CDR3 is 14 amino acids long. Trimming removed 6 bases from V and 5 bases from J; junction bases left unmatched: 5. The germline gives CDR1 KGHSH, CDR2 LQKENI. CDR3 region: CASSKDRATGELFF. The CDR3 DNA is TGTGCCAGCTCCAAGGACAGGGCGACCGGGGAGCTGTTTTTT.

This clone was counted once. The rearrangement links TRBV19 to TRBJ1-2; 8 bases map to TRBD1. The V and J ends lost 6 bases and 5 bases, in that order; junction bases with no gene match: 5. The CDR3 loop spans 13 amino acids. CDR1 and CDR2 (germline): LNHDA, SQIVND (reference sequence). In DNA, the CDR3 is TGTGCCAGTAGACGGACAGGGAGGTATGGCTACACCTTC. This encodes CASRRTGRYGYTF.

The chain links TRBV28 to TRBJ2-7; D gene unclear. The CDR3 loop spans 13 amino acids. Per germline, CDR1 MDHEN and CDR2 SYDVKM. V lost 5 bases to trimming and J lost 2 bases, with 10 bases between them. This CDR3 is CASSLSTPYEQYF. Written as DNA, the CDR3 is TGTGCCAGCAGTCTCTCAACCCCCTACGAGCAGTACTTC.

The chain has TRBV12-3 or TRBV12-4 and TRBJ2-7; possibly TRBD2 for D (5 bases). CDR3 length: 12 amino acids. V lost 6 bases to trimming and J lost 5 bases, with 11 bases between them. Written as DNA, the CDR3 is TGTGCCAGCAGCCGGGCCGGGAACGAGCAGTACTTC. Amino acid sequence: CASSRAGNEQYF.